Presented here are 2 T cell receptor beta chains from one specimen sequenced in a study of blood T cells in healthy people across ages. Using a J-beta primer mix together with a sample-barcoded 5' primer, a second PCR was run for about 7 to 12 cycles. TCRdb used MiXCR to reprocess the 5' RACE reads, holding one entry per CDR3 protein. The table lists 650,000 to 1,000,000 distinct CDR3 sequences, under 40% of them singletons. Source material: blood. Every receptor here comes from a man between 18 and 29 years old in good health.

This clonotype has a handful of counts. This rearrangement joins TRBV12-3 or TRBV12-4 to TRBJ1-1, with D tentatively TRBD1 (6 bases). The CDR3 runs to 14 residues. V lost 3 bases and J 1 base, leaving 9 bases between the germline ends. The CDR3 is CASSFTGRNTEAFF. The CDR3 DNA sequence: TGTGCCAGCAGTTTTACAGGGAGGAACACTGAAGCTTTCTTT.

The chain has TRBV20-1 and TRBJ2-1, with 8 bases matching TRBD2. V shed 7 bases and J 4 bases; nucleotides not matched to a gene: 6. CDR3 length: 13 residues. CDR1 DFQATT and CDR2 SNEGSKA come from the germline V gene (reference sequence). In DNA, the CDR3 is TGCAGTGGACGGGGGGGGTCTTACAATGAGCAGTTCTTC. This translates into CSGRGGSYNEQFF.